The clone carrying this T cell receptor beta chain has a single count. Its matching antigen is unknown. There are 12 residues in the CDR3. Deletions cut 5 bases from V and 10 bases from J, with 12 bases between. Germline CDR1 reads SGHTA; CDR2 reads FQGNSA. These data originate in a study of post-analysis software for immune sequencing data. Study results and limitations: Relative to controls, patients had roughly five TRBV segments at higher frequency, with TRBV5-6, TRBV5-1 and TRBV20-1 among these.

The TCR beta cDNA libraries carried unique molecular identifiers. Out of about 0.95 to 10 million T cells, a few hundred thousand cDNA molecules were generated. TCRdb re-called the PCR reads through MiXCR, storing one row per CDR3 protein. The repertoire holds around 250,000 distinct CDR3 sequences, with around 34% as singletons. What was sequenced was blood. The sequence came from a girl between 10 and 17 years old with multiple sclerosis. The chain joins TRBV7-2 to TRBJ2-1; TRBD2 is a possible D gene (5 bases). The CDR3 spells CASSVPRGEQFF. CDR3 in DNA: TGTGCCAGCAGCGTTCCCCGAGGGGAGCAGTTCTTC.